This TCR beta chain was sequenced for a study of blood T cell repertoires in COVID-19. Turning to the study itself: The samples span acute and convalescent COVID-19 from the United States, Italy and Spain. Sources were T cells, B-cell-depleted T cells, or PBMCs; the material itself was cDNA or gDNA.

Authors' processing steps: Cell counts per sample came from amplifying reference gene primers. TCRdb's copy holds only in-frame clones and misses some; the assay was immunoSEQ multiplex PCR. D and trimming come from the DNA, and the V and J calls and clone size come from that table. Here the sample spans about 120,000 clones, about 80% being singletons. The germline V gene encodes CDR1 LGHNA and CDR2 YSLEER. J lost 7 bases, V lost 0 bases, and 5 bases had no gene match. CDR3 length: 14 amino acids. Sequenced material: peripheral blood. The sequence derives from a man between 65 and 80 years old with active or convalescent COVID-19. J is TRBJ2-7 and V is TRBV4-3, with 8 bases fitting TRBD1. The CDR3 DNA reads as TGCGCCAGCAGCCAAGACAGGGGGCGCGAAGAGCAGTACTTC. This translates into CASSQDRGREEQYF.